The 27 T cell receptor beta chains listed next were all sequenced from one sample in a study of control samples from healthy donors and cancer patients. Assay: immunoSEQ multiplex PCR; the TCRdb copy retains only in-frame clones and omits some. The sample yields about 270,000 clones, more than 65% seen once. The sample comprised PBMCs. The receptors originated from a woman aged 60-75 years with lung cancer.

This clone was detected a few times. CDR3 sequence (DNA): TGTGCCAGCAGTGCGTCAGGACAGAACACTGAAGCTTTCTTT. It codes for CASSASGQNTEAFF. The gene calls are TRBV2 and TRBJ1-1; the D gene is possibly TRBD1 (5 bases). The germline V gene encodes CDR1 SNHLY and CDR2 FYNNEI. CDR3 length: 14 residues. Trimming left V 4 bases short and J 1 base short, with 10 bases between.

The chain links TRBV18 to TRBJ1-4, with 9 positions matching TRBD1. J gave up 4 bases and V 0 bases, and 15 bases lay outside the gene matches. Germline-derived CDR1 and CDR2 are KGHSH and LQKENI. This CDR3 is built from 20 residues. CDR3 DNA: TGTGCCAGCTCACCACCTCAGAGGACAGGGGACCCCGCAAGTAATGAAAAACTGTTTTTT. Translated, it gives CASSPPQRTGDPASNEKLFF.

CDR3 sequence (DNA): TGTGCCAGCAGCTTAGGGCCGGGGGGACCGAAACACAATGAGCAGTTCTTC. It specifies CASSLGPGGPKHNEQFF. The V and J genes are TRBV11-2 and TRBJ2-1, with TRBD2 matching over 7 bases. Germline CDR1 SGHAT, CDR2 FQNNGV. J gave up 5 bases and V 1 base, and 11 bases lay outside the gene matches. The CDR3 is 17 residues long.

The chain is built from TRBV28 and TRBJ2-7; TRBD2 matches 14 bases. CDR1 MDHEN and CDR2 SYDVKM come from the germline V gene. The CDR3 has 16 amino acids. Unmatched junction bases numbered 11, after V lost 6 bases and J lost 7 bases. The CDR3 reads CASRGTSGRPGKEQYF. The CDR3 nucleotides are TGTGCCAGCAGGGGGACTAGCGGGAGACCAGGGAAGGAGCAGTACTTC.

At least ten counts were recorded for this clone. The rearrangement joins TRBV5-1 to TRBJ1-3; D is possibly TRBD1 (5 bases). Germline V gives CDR1 SGHRS, CDR2 YFSETQ. The CDR3 length is 14 residues. V gave up 5 bases and J gave up 1 base, with 10 bases separating them. The CDR3 DNA is TGCGCCAGCAGGGACATCGGGTCTGGAAACACCATATATTTT. Translating gives CASRDIGSGNTIYF.

The V gene is TRBV18, the J gene TRBJ2-3; D may be TRBD1 (5 bases). CDR3 length: 14 amino acids. The V gene's germline CDR1 is KGHSH and CDR2 LQKENI. Trimming left V 8 bases short and J 10 bases short, with 22 bases between. CDR3 residues: CASAPPPQGRAQYF. The DNA of the CDR3 is TGTGCCAGCGCCCCACCGCCCCAGGGTAGAGCGCAGTATTTT.

CDR3 residues: CASSPQGAGTEAFF. The DNA for the CDR3 is TGTGCCAGCAGTCCCCAGGGGGCAGGAACTGAAGCTTTCTTT. The chain joins TRBV27 to TRBJ1-1; 8 bases are shared with TRBD1. CDR3 size: 14 residues. Germline assignment: CDR1 MNHEY and CDR2 SMNVEV (reference sequence). Trimming removed 5 bases from V and 5 bases from J; junction bases left unmatched: 7.

V and J are TRBV27 and TRBJ2-7; D is undetermined. The CDR3 extends over 13 amino acids. Looked up from germline, CDR1 is MNHEY and CDR2 is SMNVEV (reference sequence). V lost 0 bases to trimming and J lost 6 bases, with 9 bases between them. Here the CDR3 DNA reads TGTGCCAGCAGTTTATCCCTCCCCCTCGAGCAGTACTTC. This translates into CASSLSLPLEQYF.

This chain uses TRBV2 with TRBJ1-5, with 10 bases lining up with TRBD1. There are 12 residues in the CDR3. The trim removed 8 bases at V and 7 bases at J, leaving 2 bases unmatched. The germline gives CDR1 SNHLY, CDR2 FYNNEI. CDR3 bases: TGTGCCAGCGACAGGGGGCAACAGCCCCAGCATTTT. Its protein product is CASDRGQQPQHF.

The chain employs TRBV12-3 or TRBV12-4 and TRBJ2-1; D not certain. Deletions cut 8 bases from V and 6 bases from J, with 11 bases between. The length of the CDR3 is 12 residues. The CDR3 protein is CASLQITNEQFF. Written as DNA, the CDR3 is TGTGCCAGCCTCCAGATCACCAATGAGCAGTTCTTC.

The chain joins TRBV5-1 to TRBJ2-1, with D perhaps matching TRBD2 (5 bases). CDR1 SGHRS and CDR2 YFSETQ come from the germline V gene. CDR3 length equals 15 residues. The germline V and J ends were trimmed by 2 bases and 0 bases, with 9 bases remaining between them. The CDR3 protein is CASSFSAGSYNEQFF. DNA for the CDR3: TGCGCCAGCAGCTTTAGTGCGGGCTCCTACAATGAGCAGTTCTTC.

This clone occurred once. V and J are TRBV9 and TRBJ2-7, with a tentative D call TRBD1 (5 bases). Trimming took off 0 bases at V and 2 bases at J, with 12 bases between the two ends. Per the germline V gene, CDR1 is SGDLS and CDR2 is YYNGEE. This CDR3 has 15 residues. Here the CDR3 reads CASSVGPTVTYEQYF. The CDR3 DNA reads TGTGCCAGCAGCGTAGGTCCGACAGTTACCTACGAGCAGTACTTC.

This rearrangement joins TRBV10-2 to TRBJ2-5; D is perhaps TRBD1 (6 bases). V shed 7 bases and J shed 2 bases, with 8 bases lying between them. Germline CDR1 is WSHSY and CDR2 is SAAADI. The CDR3 totals 12 residues. The CDR3 loop is CASKGQQETQYF. The CDR3 DNA reads TGCGCCAGCAAAGGACAGCAAGAGACCCAGTACTTC.

CDR3 DNA sequence: TGCGCCAGCAGCTTGGCCTCCCAGGAGCAAGAGACCCAGTACTTC. Protein sequence: CASSLASQEQETQYF. V is TRBV5-1 and J is TRBJ2-5; no firm D call. V dropped 0 bases and J dropped 2 bases, with 11 bases sitting between them. This CDR3 has 15 amino acids. Germline V gives CDR1 SGHRS, CDR2 YFSETQ.

V usage is TRBV28 and J usage is TRBJ1-5; D might be TRBD1 (5 bases). Germline lookup yields CDR1 MDHEN and CDR2 SYDVKM. The CDR3 sequence is 13 residues long. V lost 5 bases, J lost 5 bases, and 10 bases lay in between. Written as DNA, the CDR3 is TGTGCCAGCAGTCTCAGAGGGGATCAGCCCCAGCATTTT. Its translation is CASSLRGDQPQHF.

The chain uses TRBV21-1 and TRBJ2-5; the table assigns TRBD2, which was not confirmed against the DNA. TRBV21-1 constitutes a pseudogene. There are 15 residues in the CDR3. CDR3 nucleotides: TGTGCCAGCAGCCCCCGGGGGGGCGGGCAAGAGACCCAGTACTTC. Translating it yields CASSPRGGGQETQYF.

The chain carries TRBV2 and TRBJ1-2, with 7 bases fitting TRBD1. The V segment lost 2 bases and the J segment 4 bases; nucleotides outside the gene matches: 4. The CDR3 consists of 14 residues. CDR1 and CDR2 from the germline V gene are SNHLY and FYNNEI. Here the CDR3 DNA reads TGTGCCAGCAGTGAAAGTACAGGGGCCTATGGCTACACCTTC. Translating it yields CASSESTGAYGYTF.

The CDR3 region is CASGSPPSYGYTF. In DNA form, the CDR3 reads TGTGCTAGTGGTTCCCCCCCCTCGTATGGCTACACCTTC. The chain carries TRBV12-5 and TRBJ1-2; D not certain. The V gene lost 4 bases and the J gene lost 5 bases, with 11 bases spanning the gap. The CDR3 totals 13 residues. Per germline, CDR1 LGHNT and CDR2 FRNRAP.

The CDR3 DNA follows: TGCGCCAGCAGCTTAGGACAGGGGGCCGCCGGGGAGCTGTTTTTT. It yields the protein CASSLGQGAAGELFF. The rearrangement links TRBV5-1 to TRBJ2-2; 11 bases fit TRBD1. V dropped 2 bases and J dropped 6; count of bases not matched to a gene: 3. The CDR3 consists of 15 residues. Germline values: CDR1 SGHRS, CDR2 YFSETQ.

This clone has just a few counts. The V call is TRBV7-3, the J call TRBJ2-5, with D perhaps matching TRBD2 (6 bases). V lost 6 bases and J 5 bases, leaving 22 bases between the germline ends. Germline CDR1 is SGHTA and CDR2 is FQGTGA. The CDR3 is 16 residues long. The CDR3 here is CASSGGSGGPAETQYF. The CDR3 nucleotides read TGTGCCAGCAGTGGGGGTAGCGGAGGACCCGCGGAGACCCAGTACTTC.

The chain has TRBV7-8 and TRBJ1-5; D is ambiguous. The length of the CDR3 is 16 residues. V was pared by 3 bases and J by 2 bases, with 14 bases between. Germline V gene sequence: CDR1 SGHVS, CDR2 FQNEAQ. The CDR3 DNA reads TGTGCCAGCAGCTTGATGGTAGCTAGGGGCAATCAGCCCCAGCATTTT. Translation gives CASSLMVARGNQPQHF.

CDR3 DNA sequence: TGTGCCAGCAGCTTAGCGAAGGGGGGGTTGGGCACAGATACGCAGTATTTT. Protein product: CASSLAKGGLGTDTQYF. The chain couples TRBV7-9 to TRBJ2-3, with a possible D match to TRBD2 (7 bases). Germline loops: CDR1 SEHNR, CDR2 FQNEAQ (reference sequence). V gave up 0 bases and J gave up 1 base, with 14 bases separating them. CDR3 length equals 17 residues.

The gene calls are TRBV28 and TRBJ2-1, with D maybe TRBD2 (5 bases). V lost 6 bases and J lost 0, with 9 bases in between. Germline V CDR1 and CDR2: MDHEN, SYDVKM. The CDR3 consists of 14 residues. The CDR3 loop is CASRIGSSYNEQFF. The CDR3 nucleotides are TGTGCCAGCAGGATTGGGAGCTCCTACAATGAGCAGTTCTTC.

The chain couples TRBV28 to TRBJ2-3; D perhaps matches TRBD1 (7 bases). Germline V gene lookup returns CDR1 MDHEN and CDR2 SYDVKM. The CDR3 is made up of 16 amino acids. Deletions cut 3 bases from V and 4 bases from J, with 17 bases between. Here the CDR3 DNA reads TGTGCCAGCAGTTTCCAGGAGGGGGCAGGGGCAGATACGCAGTATTTT. Translating gives CASSFQEGAGADTQYF.

The CDR3 DNA is TGTGCCAGCAGCTTAAGCCAGGGCACGCAGTTCTTC. This codes for CASSLSQGTQFF. J is TRBJ2-1 and V is TRBV7-3, with D perhaps TRBD1 (5 bases). Trimming stripped 1 base from V and 12 bases from J, with 10 bases between. CDR1 is SGHTA and CDR2 is FQGTGA in the germline V gene. The CDR3 extends over 12 amino acids.

The J gene is TRBJ1-6, the V gene TRBV2; TRBD1 is a possible D gene (6 bases). V was clipped by 4 bases and J by 7 bases, with 17 bases between them. Germline values: CDR1 SNHLY, CDR2 FYNNEI. The CDR3 is 16 amino acids. CDR3 coding DNA: TGTGCCAGCAGTGGGGGGGCGACGAGGGAAAATTCACCCCTCCACTTT. Translating gives CASSGGATRENSPLHF. The full variable domain, completed using reference TRBV2 and TRBJ1-6, is EPEVTQTPSHQVTQMGQEVILRCVPISNHLYFYWYRQILGQKVEFLVSFYNNEISEKSEIFDDQFSVERPDGSNFTLKIRSTKLEDSAMYFCASSGGATRENSPLHFGNGTRLTVT.

The chain joins TRBV19 to TRBJ2-2, with TRBD2 identical over 8 bases. Looked up from germline, CDR1 is LNHDA and CDR2 is SQIVND (reference sequence). V was pared by 7 bases and J by 0 bases, with 4 bases of the junction left unmatched. This CDR3 is 15 amino acids long. The CDR3 sequence is CASTLAGTNTGELFF. The CDR3 DNA sequence: TGTGCCAGTACCTTAGCGGGGACGAACACCGGGGAGCTGTTTTTT.